The rows below give T cell receptor beta chains drawn from one sample of a study of T cell responses to AZD1222 COVID-19 vaccine. TCRdb's table, derived via immunoSEQ multiplex PCR, lists solely in-frame clones and lacks some. The sample includes about 150,000 clones, approximately 90% of them seen just once. The sample consisted of peripheral blood, taken on day 0 of AZD1222 vaccination. Every receptor here comes from an adult in good health. The CDR3 runs from the conserved cysteine through the conserved F or W. The D gene is left open where the match is weak. The size entry is marked missing in some rows and otherwise reads once, few, many or a size class.

v_gene: TRBV3-1/TRBV3-2; d_gene: TRBD1; j_gene: TRBJ1-1; abundance: -; CDR3nt: TGTGCCAGCAGCCCAGGACAGGGGAACACTGAAGCTTTCTTT; CDR3aa: CASSPGQGNTEAFF
v_gene: TRBV2; d_gene: -; j_gene: TRBJ1-2; abundance: -; CDR3nt: TGTGCCAGCAGAATTAGACAGAATCCTAACTATGGCTACACCTTC; CDR3aa: CASRIRQNPNYGYTF
v_gene: TRBV28; d_gene: -; j_gene: TRBJ2-5; abundance: -; CDR3nt: TGTGCCAGCAGTTTAACCCCGCTCACGGGTAGGGAGACCCAGTACTTC; CDR3aa: CASSLTPLTGRETQYF
v_gene: TRBV19; d_gene: TRBD2; j_gene: TRBJ2-5; abundance: -; CDR3nt: TGTGCCAGTAGTATAGCTCGCGGGGGGCGGGAGACCCAGTACTTC; CDR3aa: CASSIARGGRETQYF
v_gene: TRBV19; d_gene: TRBD1; j_gene: TRBJ2-7; abundance: -; CDR3nt: TGTGCCAGTAGTAGCAGGGGGAGATCCTACGAGCAGTACTTC; CDR3aa: CASSSRGRSYEQYF
v_gene: TRBV20-1; d_gene: -; j_gene: TRBJ2-3; abundance: -; CDR3nt: TGCAGTGCTCCAGGGGGGGATACGCAGTATTTT; CDR3aa: CSAPGGDTQYF
v_gene: TRBV3-1/TRBV3-2; d_gene: -; j_gene: TRBJ2-6; abundance: -; CDR3nt: TGTGCCAGCAGCCAAGATGTCCTCTCTGGGGCCAACGTCCTGACTTTC; CDR3aa: CASSQDVLSGANVLTF
v_gene: TRBV5-6; d_gene: -; j_gene: TRBJ2-7; abundance: -; CDR3nt: TGTGCCAGCAGCTTCGGACCGAGCTCCTACGAGCAGTACTTC; CDR3aa: CASSFGPSSYEQYF
v_gene: TRBV24-1; d_gene: -; j_gene: TRBJ2-1; abundance: -; CDR3nt: TGCGGGGAGACAGGCACCTACAATGAGCAGTTCTTC; CDR3aa: CGETGTYNEQFF
v_gene: TRBV19; d_gene: -; j_gene: TRBJ1-3; abundance: -; CDR3nt: TGTGCCAGTAGTATGACAACTAGCTCTGGAAACACCATATATTTT; CDR3aa: CASSMTTSSGNTIYF
v_gene: TRBV7-9; d_gene: TRBD2; j_gene: TRBJ2-7; abundance: -; CDR3nt: TGTGCCAGCTCAGCTTTGGCAGCGGGAGATGAGCAGTACTTC; CDR3aa: CASSALAAGDEQYF
v_gene: TRBV4-1; d_gene: -; j_gene: TRBJ1-3; abundance: -; CDR3nt: TGCGCCAGCAGCCAAGATCCTGGAAACACCATATATTTT; CDR3aa: CASSQDPGNTIYF
v_gene: TRBV15; d_gene: -; j_gene: TRBJ2-7; abundance: -; CDR3nt: TGTGCCACCAGCAGAGACAGGGGAAACTACGAGCAGTACTTC; CDR3aa: CATSRDRGNYEQYF
v_gene: TRBV28; d_gene: -; j_gene: TRBJ1-1; abundance: -; CDR3nt: TGTGCCAGCAGTCCCGGGACACTAAACACTGAAGCTTTCTTT; CDR3aa: CASSPGTLNTEAFF
v_gene: TRBV11-2; d_gene: TRBD2; j_gene: TRBJ2-1; abundance: -; CDR3nt: TGTGCCAGCAGCTTGTCTAGCGGGCCGCGCTCCTACAATGAGCAGTTCTTC; CDR3aa: CASSLSSGPRSYNEQFF
v_gene: TRBV30; d_gene: -; j_gene: TRBJ1-5; abundance: -; CDR3nt: TGTGCCTGGGGAGAAGGGGGCAATCAGCCCCAGCATTTT; CDR3aa: CAWGEGGNQPQHF
v_gene: TRBV28; d_gene: TRBD2; j_gene: TRBJ2-2; abundance: few; CDR3nt: TGTGCCAGCAGCGCCGGGACTAGCGTTACCGGGGAGCTGTTTTTT; CDR3aa: CASSAGTSVTGELFF
v_gene: TRBV28; d_gene: -; j_gene: TRBJ2-3; abundance: -; CDR3nt: TGTGCCAGCAGTCCCCCGAGCGGGCTCACAGATACGCAGTATTTT; CDR3aa: CASSPPSGLTDTQYF
v_gene: TRBV6-5; d_gene: -; j_gene: TRBJ2-7; abundance: -; CDR3nt: TGTGCCAGCACCACGGCGGGAAAGCACTCCTACGAGCAGTACTTC; CDR3aa: CASTTAGKHSYEQYF
v_gene: TRBV28; d_gene: -; j_gene: TRBJ2-7; abundance: -; CDR3nt: TGTGCCAGCAGCTTGGAGGGATTCTACTACGAGCAGTACTTC; CDR3aa: CASSLEGFYYEQYF
v_gene: TRBV9; d_gene: -; j_gene: TRBJ1-4; abundance: -; CDR3nt: TGTGCCAGCAGCGTAGGCAGAATGGCAGGTACATCGGAAAAACTGTTTTTT; CDR3aa: CASSVGRMAGTSEKLFF
v_gene: TRBV19; d_gene: TRBD1; j_gene: TRBJ2-1; abundance: -; CDR3nt: TGTGCCAGTAGTATTTTGGACAGGGGCCACAATGAGCAGTTCTTC; CDR3aa: CASSILDRGHNEQFF
v_gene: TRBV11-2; d_gene: -; j_gene: TRBJ2-3; abundance: -; CDR3nt: TGTGCCAGCAGCCCCTCTAGGGTAGATACGCAGTATTTT; CDR3aa: CASSPSRVDTQYF
v_gene: TRBV6-5; d_gene: -; j_gene: TRBJ1-1; abundance: -; CDR3nt: TGTGCCAGCACGCGAGGGTCGAACACTGAAGCTTTCTTT; CDR3aa: CASTRGSNTEAFF
v_gene: TRBV9; d_gene: TRBD1; j_gene: TRBJ1-4; abundance: -; CDR3nt: TGTGCCAGCAGCGCCCGGACAGGGGGTAATGAAAAACTGTTTTTT; CDR3aa: CASSARTGGNEKLFF
v_gene: TRBV6-2/TRBV6-3; d_gene: -; j_gene: TRBJ1-4; abundance: -; CDR3nt: TGTGCCAGCAGCCCTAAAGGGACCACTCGATTCTCGGATGAAAAACTGTTTTTT; CDR3aa: CASSPKGTTRFSDEKLFF
v_gene: TRBV2; d_gene: -; j_gene: TRBJ2-7; abundance: -; CDR3nt: TGTGCCAGCAGTGAACGCGGACAGTTCTACGAGCAGTACTTC; CDR3aa: CASSERGQFYEQYF
v_gene: TRBV15; d_gene: -; j_gene: TRBJ1-5; abundance: once; CDR3nt: TGTGCCACCCTGGCCGCGTACAGCAATCAGCCCCAGCATTTT; CDR3aa: CATLAAYSNQPQHF
v_gene: TRBV11-2; d_gene: -; j_gene: TRBJ2-7; abundance: few; CDR3nt: TGTGCCAGCAGCTTAGGTCTTCTCCAGGAAGGCGAGCAGTACTTC; CDR3aa: CASSLGLLQEGEQYF
v_gene: TRBV11-1; d_gene: -; j_gene: TRBJ1-3; abundance: -; CDR3nt: TGTGCCAGCAGCTTAGCCATTGGAGGCTCTGGAAACACCATATATTTT; CDR3aa: CASSLAIGGSGNTIYF
v_gene: TRBV5-4; d_gene: -; j_gene: TRBJ1-1; abundance: -; CDR3nt: TGTGCCAGCAGCGTGGGGGGGGAGGGTAGGACTGAAGCTTTCTTT; CDR3aa: CASSVGGEGRTEAFF